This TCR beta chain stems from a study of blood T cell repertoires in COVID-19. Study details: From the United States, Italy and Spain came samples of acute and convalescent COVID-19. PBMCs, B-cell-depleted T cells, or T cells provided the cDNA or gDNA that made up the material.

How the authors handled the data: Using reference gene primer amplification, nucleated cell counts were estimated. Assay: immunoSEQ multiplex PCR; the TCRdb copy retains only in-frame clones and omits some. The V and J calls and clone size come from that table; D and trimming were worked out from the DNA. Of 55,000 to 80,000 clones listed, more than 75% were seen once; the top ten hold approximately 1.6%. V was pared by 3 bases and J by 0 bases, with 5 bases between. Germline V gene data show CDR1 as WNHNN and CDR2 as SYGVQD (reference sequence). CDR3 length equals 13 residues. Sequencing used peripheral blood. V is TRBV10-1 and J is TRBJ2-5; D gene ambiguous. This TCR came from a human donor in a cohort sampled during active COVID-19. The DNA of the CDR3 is TGCGCCAGCAGTGATCAATACCAAGAGACCCAGTACTTC. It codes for CASSDQYQETQYF.